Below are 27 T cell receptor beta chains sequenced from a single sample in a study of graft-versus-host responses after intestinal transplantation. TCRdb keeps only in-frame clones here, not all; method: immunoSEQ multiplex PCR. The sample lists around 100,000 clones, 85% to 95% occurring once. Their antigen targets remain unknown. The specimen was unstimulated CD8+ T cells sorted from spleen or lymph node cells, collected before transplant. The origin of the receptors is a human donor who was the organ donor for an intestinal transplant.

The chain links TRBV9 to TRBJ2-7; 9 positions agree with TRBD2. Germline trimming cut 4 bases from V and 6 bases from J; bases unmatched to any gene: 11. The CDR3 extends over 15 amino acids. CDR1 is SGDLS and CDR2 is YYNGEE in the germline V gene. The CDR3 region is CASSPFLAGDTEQYF. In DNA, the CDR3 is TGTGCCAGCAGCCCATTTTTAGCGGGAGACACCGAGCAGTACTTC.

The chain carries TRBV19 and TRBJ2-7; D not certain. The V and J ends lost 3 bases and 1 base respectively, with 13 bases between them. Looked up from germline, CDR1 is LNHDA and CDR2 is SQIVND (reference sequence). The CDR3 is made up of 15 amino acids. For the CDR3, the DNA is TGTGCCAGTAGTATTGATTCGGGCAAATCCTACGAGCAGTACTTC. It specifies CASSIDSGKSYEQYF.

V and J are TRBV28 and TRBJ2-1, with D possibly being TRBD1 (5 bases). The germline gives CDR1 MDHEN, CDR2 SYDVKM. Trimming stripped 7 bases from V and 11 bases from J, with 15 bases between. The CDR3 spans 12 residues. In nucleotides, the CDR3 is TGTGCCAGCACTCCCGGACAAACGAAGCAGTTCTTC. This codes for CASTPGQTKQFF.

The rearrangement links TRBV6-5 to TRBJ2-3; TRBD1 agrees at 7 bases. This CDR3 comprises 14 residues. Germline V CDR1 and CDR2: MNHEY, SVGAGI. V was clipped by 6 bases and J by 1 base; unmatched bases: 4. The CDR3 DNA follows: TGTGCCAGCAGCAACAGGGGCCGCACAGATACGCAGTATTTT. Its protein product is CASSNRGRTDTQYF.

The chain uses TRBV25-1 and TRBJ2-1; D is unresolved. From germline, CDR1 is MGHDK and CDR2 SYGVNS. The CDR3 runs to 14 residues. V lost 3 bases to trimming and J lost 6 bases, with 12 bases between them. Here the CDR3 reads CASSDLLGRNEQFF. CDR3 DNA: TGTGCCAGCAGTGATCTATTAGGGCGCAATGAGCAGTTCTTC.

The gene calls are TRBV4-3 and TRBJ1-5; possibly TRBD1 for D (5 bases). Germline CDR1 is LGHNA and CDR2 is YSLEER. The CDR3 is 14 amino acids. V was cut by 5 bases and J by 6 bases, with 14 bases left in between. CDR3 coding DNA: TGCGCCAGCAGCTCAAACCAGGGAATTCAGCCCCAGCATTTT. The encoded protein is CASSSNQGIQPQHF.

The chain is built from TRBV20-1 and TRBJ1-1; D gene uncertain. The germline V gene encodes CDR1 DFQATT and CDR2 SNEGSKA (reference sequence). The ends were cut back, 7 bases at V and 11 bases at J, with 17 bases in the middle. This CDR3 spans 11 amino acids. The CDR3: CSVDKLVEAFF. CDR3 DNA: TGCAGTGTCGACAAGTTGGTGGAGGCTTTCTTT.

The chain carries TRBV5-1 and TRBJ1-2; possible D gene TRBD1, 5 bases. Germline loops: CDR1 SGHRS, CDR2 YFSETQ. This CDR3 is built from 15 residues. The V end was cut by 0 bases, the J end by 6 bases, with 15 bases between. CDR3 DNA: TGCGCCAGCAGCTTGGCTGTCGGCAGGGAGGATGGCTACACCTTC. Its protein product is CASSLAVGREDGYTF.

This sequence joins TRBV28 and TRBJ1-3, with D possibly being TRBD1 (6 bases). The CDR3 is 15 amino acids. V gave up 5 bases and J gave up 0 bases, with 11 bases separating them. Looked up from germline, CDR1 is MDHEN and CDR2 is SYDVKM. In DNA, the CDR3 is TGTGCCAGCAGTGGGGGGACATCCTCTGGAAACACCATATATTTT. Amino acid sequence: CASSGGTSSGNTIYF.

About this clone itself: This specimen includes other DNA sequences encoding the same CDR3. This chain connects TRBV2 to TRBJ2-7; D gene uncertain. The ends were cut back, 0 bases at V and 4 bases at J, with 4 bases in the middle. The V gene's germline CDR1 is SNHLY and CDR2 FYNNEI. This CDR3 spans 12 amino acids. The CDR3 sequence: CASSEAGYEQYF. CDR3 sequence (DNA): TGTGCCAGCAGTGAAGCGGGGTACGAGCAGTACTTC. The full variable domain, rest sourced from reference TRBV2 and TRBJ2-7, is EPEVTQTPSHQVTQMGQEVILRCVPISNHLYFYWYRQILGQKVEFLVSFYNNEISEKSEIFDDQFSVERPDGSNFTLKIRSTKLEDSAMYFCASSEAGYEQYFGPGTRLTVT.

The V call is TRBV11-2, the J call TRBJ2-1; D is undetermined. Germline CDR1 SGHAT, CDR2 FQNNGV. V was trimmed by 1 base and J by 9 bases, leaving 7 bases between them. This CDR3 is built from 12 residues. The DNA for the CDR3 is TGTGCCAGCAGCTTAGGGGAAGGTGAGCAGTTCTTC. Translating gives CASSLGEGEQFF.

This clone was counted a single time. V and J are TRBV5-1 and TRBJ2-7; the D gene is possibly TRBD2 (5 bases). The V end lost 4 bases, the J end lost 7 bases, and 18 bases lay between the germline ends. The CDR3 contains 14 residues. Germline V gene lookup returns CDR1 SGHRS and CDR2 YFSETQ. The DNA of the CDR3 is TGCGCCAGCAGCACCCCTAACTTCGGCGGGGAGCAGTACTTC. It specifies CASSTPNFGGEQYF.

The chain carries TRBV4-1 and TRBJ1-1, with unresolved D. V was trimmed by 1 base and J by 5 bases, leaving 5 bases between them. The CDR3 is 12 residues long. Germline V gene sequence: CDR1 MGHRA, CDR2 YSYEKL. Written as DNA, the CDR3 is TGCGCCAGCAGCCAAGGAGAGACTGAAGCTTTCTTT. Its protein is CASSQGETEAFF.

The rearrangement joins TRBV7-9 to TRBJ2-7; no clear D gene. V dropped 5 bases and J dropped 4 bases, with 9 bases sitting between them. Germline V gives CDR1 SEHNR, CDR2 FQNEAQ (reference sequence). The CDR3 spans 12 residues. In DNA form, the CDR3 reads TGTGCCAGCAGCCCGTCTAGGTACGAGCAGTACTTC. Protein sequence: CASSPSRYEQYF.

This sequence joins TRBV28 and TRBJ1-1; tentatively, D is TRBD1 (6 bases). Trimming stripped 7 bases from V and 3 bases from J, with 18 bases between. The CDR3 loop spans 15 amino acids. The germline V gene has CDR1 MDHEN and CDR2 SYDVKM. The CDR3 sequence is CASTRGGREYTEAFF. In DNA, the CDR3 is TGTGCCAGCACCCGGGGGGGGCGCGAGTACACTGAAGCTTTCTTT.

The CDR3 is CASSEAETSSYNEQFF. DNA of the CDR3: TGTGCCAGCAGTGAAGCGGAGACTAGCTCCTACAATGAGCAGTTCTTC. The genes are TRBV2 and TRBJ2-1, with D possibly matching TRBD2 (6 bases). Germline V gene sequence: CDR1 SNHLY, CDR2 FYNNEI. The CDR3 is 16 residues long. The ends were cut back, 0 bases at V and 0 bases at J, with 9 bases in the middle.

The CDR3 bases are TGCGCCAGCAGGGAGGGACCGGGATACTATGGCTACACCTTC. Translated: CASREGPGYYGYTF. This chain links TRBV5-1 with TRBJ1-2; D perhaps matches TRBD1 (5 bases). The length of the CDR3 is 14 residues. V was clipped by 5 bases and J by 3 bases, with 14 bases between them. Germline V gene data show CDR1 as SGHRS and CDR2 as YFSETQ.

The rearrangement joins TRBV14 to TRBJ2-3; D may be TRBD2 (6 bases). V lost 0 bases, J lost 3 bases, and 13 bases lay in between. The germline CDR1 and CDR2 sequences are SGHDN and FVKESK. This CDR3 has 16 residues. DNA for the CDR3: TGTGCCAGCAGCCAAGATCTGACTAGATTGACAGATACGCAGTATTTT. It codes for CASSQDLTRLTDTQYF.

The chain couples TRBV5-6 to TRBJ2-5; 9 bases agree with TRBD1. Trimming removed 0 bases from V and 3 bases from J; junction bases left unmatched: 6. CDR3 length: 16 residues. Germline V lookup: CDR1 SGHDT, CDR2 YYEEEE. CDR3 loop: CASSLALRTGEETQYF. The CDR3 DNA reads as TGTGCCAGCAGCTTGGCCCTACGGACAGGGGAAGAGACCCAGTACTTC.

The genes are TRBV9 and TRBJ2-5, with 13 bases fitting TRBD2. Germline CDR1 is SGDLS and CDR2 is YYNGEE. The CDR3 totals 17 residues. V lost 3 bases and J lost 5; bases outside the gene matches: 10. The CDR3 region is CASSEVLAGGIGETQYF. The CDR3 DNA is TGTGCCAGCAGCGAGGTACTAGCGGGAGGGATAGGGGAGACCCAGTACTTC.

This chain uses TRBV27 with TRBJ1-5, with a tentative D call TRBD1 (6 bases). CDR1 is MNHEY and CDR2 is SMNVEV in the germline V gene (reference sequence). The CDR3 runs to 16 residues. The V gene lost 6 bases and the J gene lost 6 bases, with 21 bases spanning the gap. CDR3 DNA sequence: TGTGCCAGCAGCGACCTACAGGGCGCGCGGCTTCAGCCCCAGCATTTT. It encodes CASSDLQGARLQPQHF.

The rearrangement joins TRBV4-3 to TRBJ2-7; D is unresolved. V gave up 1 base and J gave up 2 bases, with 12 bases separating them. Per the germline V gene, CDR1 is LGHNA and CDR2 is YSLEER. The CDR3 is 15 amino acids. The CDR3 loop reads CASSQVRVGPYEQYF. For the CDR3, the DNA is TGCGCCAGCAGCCAAGTTCGGGTAGGACCCTACGAGCAGTACTTC.

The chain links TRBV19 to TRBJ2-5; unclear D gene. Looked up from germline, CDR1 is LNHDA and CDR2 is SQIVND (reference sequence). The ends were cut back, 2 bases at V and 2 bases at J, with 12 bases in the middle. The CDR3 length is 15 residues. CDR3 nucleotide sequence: TGTGCCAGTAGTATATTTCAGTCCCCTCAAGAGACCCAGTACTTC. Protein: CASSIFQSPQETQYF.

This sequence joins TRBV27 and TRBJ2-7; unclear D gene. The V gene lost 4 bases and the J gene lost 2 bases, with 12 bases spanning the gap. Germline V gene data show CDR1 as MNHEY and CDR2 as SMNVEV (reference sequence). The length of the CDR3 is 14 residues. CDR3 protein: CASSSRGSTYEQYF. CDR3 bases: TGTGCCAGCAGTTCTAGAGGCTCAACCTACGAGCAGTACTTC.

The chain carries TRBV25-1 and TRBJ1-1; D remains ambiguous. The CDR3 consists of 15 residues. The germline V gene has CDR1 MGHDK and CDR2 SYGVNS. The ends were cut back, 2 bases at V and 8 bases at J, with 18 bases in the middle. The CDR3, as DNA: TGTGCCAGCAGTGAAAGGCTGGAGACGGCCGCCGAAGCTTTCTTT. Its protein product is CASSERLETAAEAFF.

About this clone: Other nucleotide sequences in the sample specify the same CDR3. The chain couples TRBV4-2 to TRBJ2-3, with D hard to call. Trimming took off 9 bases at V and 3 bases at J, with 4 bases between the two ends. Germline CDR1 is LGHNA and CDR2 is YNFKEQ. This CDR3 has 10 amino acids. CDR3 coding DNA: TGTGCCAGTGGAACAGATACGCAGTATTTT. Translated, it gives CASGTDTQYF.

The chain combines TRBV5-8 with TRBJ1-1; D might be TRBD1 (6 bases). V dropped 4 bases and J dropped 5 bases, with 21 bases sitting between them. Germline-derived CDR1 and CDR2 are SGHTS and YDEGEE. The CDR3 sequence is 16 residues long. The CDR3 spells CASSPTQGHDRTEAFF. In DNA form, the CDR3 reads TGTGCCAGCAGCCCGACCCAGGGGCACGATCGGACTGAAGCTTTCTTT.